The T cell receptor (beta chain) under discussion was sequenced for a study of T cells in Graves' hyperthyroidism and ophthalmopathy. Overall study findings and caveats: Model-based prediction identified ophthalmopathy a median 6.5 months prior to its onset. In simple terms, a model built on 13 V-J features told ophthalmopathy apart from stable hyperthyroidism. Clonotypes that were expanded in thyroid above 0.001 mostly appeared in blood too.

The source material, RNA transcripts, was used to amplify TCR beta CDR3 regions. HTBI primers drove first-round RT-PCR of the TCR CDR3. TCRdb analysed the multiplex PCR reads with MiXCR anew, one entry per CDR3 protein. The sample lists around 530,000 distinct CDR3 sequences, approximately 17% occurring once. CDR3 size: 15 residues. V was pared by 6 bases and J by 5 bases, with 17 bases between. In germline, CDR1 is SGHTA, CDR2 FQGNSA. Uncontrolled infection, other autoimmune disease, pregnancy or lactation excluded patients. Comments on this clonotype: Its antigen is unknown.

What was sequenced was blood. This chain joins TRBV7-2 and TRBJ2-4; TRBD1 is a possible D gene (6 bases). The origin of this receptor is a woman between 18 and 29 years old with Graves' ophthalmopathy. Here the CDR3 DNA reads TGTGCCAGCAGTCGTCCACAGGGATCCCAAAACATTCAGTACTTC. Translated: CASSRPQGSQNIQYF.